The 19 T cell receptor beta chains reported below all come from one sample, sequenced in a study of blood T cell repertoires in COVID-19. Libraries were prepared by immunoSEQ multiplex PCR; TCRdb keeps only in-frame clonotypes and omits some of them. Seen here are around 130,000 clones, more than 80% observed once, and the top ten hold around 4.1%. Material for sequencing was peripheral blood. These TCRs come from a human donor in a cohort sampled during active COVID-19.

The chain employs TRBV4-1 and TRBJ1-2, with D tentatively TRBD1 (6 bases). The CDR3 length is 15 residues. Deletions cut 0 bases from V and 7 bases from J, with 15 bases between. Germline assignment: CDR1 MGHRA and CDR2 YSYEKL. CDR3 protein: CASSQDQQGRFGYTF. The CDR3 coding sequence is TGCGCCAGCAGCCAAGATCAACAGGGCAGATTTGGCTACACCTTC.

The DNA of the CDR3 is TGTGCCAGCAGCCCTGGACAGGGCGATAATTCACCCCTCCACTTT. Its protein is CASSPGQGDNSPLHF. The chain links TRBV21-1 to TRBJ1-6; the DNA was not compared with TRBD1, the D call given in the table. TRBV21-1 is a recognized pseudogene. The CDR3 contains 15 residues.

V usage is TRBV29-1 and J usage is TRBJ2-2; maybe TRBD1 (6 bases). The germline CDR1 and CDR2 sequences are SQVTM and ANQGSEA. V was pared by 7 bases and J by 3 bases, with 12 bases between. The CDR3 totals 13 residues. The CDR3 coding sequence is TGCAGCGCATCGGACAGATACACCGGGGAGCTGTTTTTT. Translation gives CSASDRYTGELFF.

This chain links TRBV7-2 with TRBJ2-1; D might be TRBD1 (6 bases). Germline loops: CDR1 SGHTA, CDR2 FQGNSA. This CDR3 spans 16 amino acids. Trimming shortened V by 4 bases and J by 6 bases, and 19 bases separated the two germline ends. In nucleotides, the CDR3 is TGTGCCAGCAGCTGGATGACAGGACCTCCGGTCAATGAGCAGTTCTTC. This encodes CASSWMTGPPVNEQFF.

This chain links TRBV7-2 with TRBJ2-3, with 7 bases that match TRBD2. Germline V gene sequence: CDR1 SGHTA, CDR2 FQGNSA. The V segment lost 5 bases and the J segment 6 bases; nucleotides outside the gene matches: 8. The CDR3 runs to 14 residues. The CDR3 is CASSVNGGSDTQYF. The CDR3 nucleotides read TGTGCCAGCAGCGTCAACGGCGGGAGTGATACGCAGTATTTT.

This clone has just one count. V and J are TRBV19 and TRBJ2-1; TRBD2 matches at 8 bases. V shed 6 bases and J 8 bases; nucleotides not matched to a gene: 15. In germline, CDR1 is LNHDA, CDR2 SQIVND (reference sequence). CDR3 length: 16 amino acids. The CDR3, as DNA: TGTGCCAGTAGACGGTCTGGGACTAGTATTTTCGATGAGCAGTTCTTC. This sequence encodes CASRRSGTSIFDEQFF.

The gene calls are TRBV11-3 and TRBJ1-1; 11 bases align to TRBD1. Germline-derived CDR1 and CDR2 are SGHNT and YENEEA. V was clipped by 4 bases and J by 4 bases; unmatched bases: 2. This CDR3 is 14 amino acids long. The CDR3 coding sequence is TGTGCCAGCAGCTGGACAGGGGGCGGCACTGAAGCTTTCTTT. Its protein product is CASSWTGGGTEAFF.

CDR3 bases: TGTGCCAGTCAAACCACAGGGGGTGGAAACACCATATATTTT. This encodes CASQTTGGGNTIYF. The gene calls are TRBV3-1 (or the pseudogene TRBV3-2) and TRBJ1-3, with 8 bases identical to TRBD1. The CDR3 spans 14 residues. V lost 9 bases, J lost 3 bases, and 7 bases stayed unmatched. Germline loops: CDR1 LGHDT, CDR2 YNNKEL (reference sequence).

The chain couples TRBV5-1 to TRBJ1-1; TRBD1 aligns across 7 bases. CDR1 and CDR2 (germline): SGHRS, YFSETQ. The CDR3 has 16 amino acids. J was trimmed by 1 base and V by 4 bases; bases with no gene match: 10. The CDR3 reads CASSTGQSIQNTEAFF. The CDR3 bases are TGCGCCAGCAGCACGGGACAGTCGATCCAGAACACTGAAGCTTTCTTT.

This chain connects TRBV24-1 to TRBJ1-4; D possibly corresponds to TRBD1 (6 bases). The CDR3 consists of 15 residues. V lost 3 bases, J lost 5 bases, and 12 bases lay in between. Germline loops: CDR1 KGHDR, CDR2 SFDVKD. CDR3 DNA: TGTGCCACCAGTGATCAGACAGGACCCAATGAAAAACTGTTTTTT. Protein sequence: CATSDQTGPNEKLFF.

The chain joins TRBV29-1 to TRBJ2-2; 7 nucleotides agree with TRBD2. CDR3 length equals 14 residues. The junction had 9 bases not matched to a gene; V was cut back by 6 bases and J by 5 bases. Germline CDR1 and CDR2: SQVTM and ANQGSEA. The CDR3 spells CSVGEGLITGELFF. The CDR3 region has the DNA TGCAGCGTGGGGGAGGGGCTAATAACCGGGGAGCTGTTTTTT.

The chain uses TRBV19 and TRBJ2-1; 7 bases agree with TRBD1. The trim removed 4 bases at V and 5 bases at J, leaving 8 bases unmatched. The germline V gene encodes CDR1 LNHDA and CDR2 SQIVND (reference sequence). The CDR3 runs to 15 residues. The CDR3 is CASSTRDSANNEQFF. In nucleotides, the CDR3 is TGTGCCAGTAGTACCCGGGACAGTGCCAACAATGAGCAGTTCTTC.

The chain has TRBV25-1 and TRBJ2-1; 8 nucleotides line up with TRBD1. With V trimmed by 6 bases and J by 7 bases, 17 bases remained unmatched. The CDR3 contains 17 residues. Per the germline V gene, CDR1 is MGHDK and CDR2 is SYGVNS. The DNA for the CDR3 is TGTGCCAGCAGCCTCTCAATGACAGGGGTTAATCGGAATGAGCAGTTCTTC. This encodes CASSLSMTGVNRNEQFF.

The chain uses TRBV5-6 and TRBJ1-6; 7 bases are shared with TRBD1. The CDR3 sequence is 18 residues long. The trim removed 3 bases at V and 10 bases at J, leaving 19 bases unmatched. CDR1 is SGHDT, CDR2 YYEEEE, per germline. CDR3 sequence (DNA): TGTGCCAGCAGCTCTCCAGTCCTTAGAGCAGGGGGGAACTCACCCCTCCACTTT. As protein: CASSSPVLRAGGNSPLHF.

The chain recombines TRBV5-1 with TRBJ1-2; D unresolved. This CDR3 has 15 amino acids. The V gene lost 1 base and the J gene lost 5 bases, with 15 bases spanning the gap. Germline CDR1 and CDR2: SGHRS and YFSETQ. In nucleotides, the CDR3 is TGCGCCAGCAGCTTGAAATCCCCTTGGCAGTATGGCTACACCTTC. Its protein is CASSLKSPWQYGYTF.

The CDR3 DNA follows: TGTGCCAGCAGGAGGGGGGGGAGGGAAAACATTCAGTACTTC. This translates into CASRRGGRENIQYF. This chain uses TRBV6-5 with TRBJ2-4; tentatively, D is TRBD2 (7 bases). The CDR3 runs to 14 residues. Looked up from germline, CDR1 is MNHEY and CDR2 is SVGAGI. The V end lost 6 bases, the J end lost 5 bases, and 14 bases lay between the germline ends.

V gene TRBV18 combines with J gene TRBJ2-5, with D tentatively TRBD2 (6 bases). Per the germline V gene, CDR1 is KGHSH and CDR2 is LQKENI. There are 16 residues in the CDR3. The germline V and J ends were trimmed by 2 bases and 5 bases, with 18 bases remaining between them. CDR3 loop: CASSPLPGASGETQYF. DNA for the CDR3: TGTGCCAGCTCACCATTACCGGGAGCGTCGGGGGAGACCCAGTACTTC. Using reference TRBV18 and TRBJ2-5 for the parts outside the CDR3, the full variable domain is NAGVMQNPRHLVRRRGQEARLRCSPMKGHSHVYWYRQLPEEGLKFMVYLQKENIIDESGMPKERFSAEFPKEGPSILRIQQVVRGDSAAYFCASSPLPGASGETQYFGPGTRLLVL.

Here the CDR3 DNA reads TGTGCCAGCAGCCAATCGACAGCAGAAGAGACCCAGTACTTC. Amino acid sequence: CASSQSTAEETQYF. This chain uses TRBV16 with TRBJ2-5; weak D call: TRBD1 (5 bases). The CDR3 loop spans 14 amino acids. Germline V gene lookup returns CDR1 KGHSY and CDR2 FQNENV. Trimming removed 0 bases from V and 3 bases from J, with 8 bases in between.

The V and J genes are TRBV15 and TRBJ1-2, with 10 nucleotides matching TRBD1. CDR1 and CDR2 (germline): LNHNV, YYDKDF (reference sequence). The CDR3 is made up of 16 amino acids. J was trimmed by 6 bases and V by 0 bases; bases with no gene match: 7. Here the CDR3 DNA reads TGTGCCACCAGCAGAGAGCCCGGGACAGGGGTAGATGGCTACACCTTC. Residues: CATSREPGTGVDGYTF.